These 2 T cell receptor beta chains came from one sample sequenced in a study of response to subunit inactivated influenza vaccine (dated by TCRdb to 2017 to 2018). The receptor library was made with RT-PCR. The listed sequencing device is Illumina HiSeq 2500. TCRdb trimmed the raw reads at Q25, called clones with MiXCR and kept productive beta chains. Each entry merges the rows of one CDR3 protein and shows their most common DNA and genes. Here the sample has some 150,000 distinct CDR3 sequences; roughly 12% occur a single time. The ten top clones hold 29% of the sample. These data were likewise used in another study, on T cells expressing NK-cell markers. From that second study: TCR beta cDNA libraries were made by 5'RACE template switching that added a universal primer site and unique molecular identifiers.

The specimen was CD8+ T cells sorted from PBMCs, collected about 11 days after vaccination. These receptors all come from a man in his forties or fifties who received an inactivated influenza vaccine. Donor details come from another sample of the same person, matched by shared clones.

This clonotype was found a few times. The chain joins TRBV9 to TRBJ2-5, with D possibly matching TRBD2 (5 bases). CDR3 length: 15 amino acids. CDR1 is SGDLS and CDR2 is YYNGEE in the germline V gene. V was clipped by 0 bases and J by 6 bases, with 15 bases between them. CDR3 in DNA: TGTGCCAGCAGCGTAGATGAGCGGTCCCAGCAGACCCAGTACTTC. It is translated as CASSVDERSQQTQYF.

Many counts were recorded for this clonotype. The chain is built from TRBV18 and TRBJ2-3, with TRBD2 identical over 10 bases. The length of the CDR3 is 17 residues. V dropped 3 bases and J dropped 6; count of bases not matched to a gene: 12. Germline CDR1 is KGHSH and CDR2 is LQKENI. The CDR3 region is CASSPLSEREGQDTQYF. The CDR3, as DNA: TGTGCCAGCTCACCTTTATCTGAGCGGGAGGGCCAGGATACGCAGTATTTT.